Below are 11 T cell receptor beta chains sequenced from a single sample in a study of blood T cells in healthy people across ages. A second PCR of roughly 7 to 11 cycles used a sample-barcoded 5' primer and a J-beta primer mix. TCRdb reanalysed the 5' RACE reads using MiXCR and keeps one entry per CDR3 protein. The sample consists of over 1.5 million distinct CDR3 sequences, around half of them appearing once. The sample consisted of blood. The receptors originated from a middle-aged woman in good health.

The genes are TRBV20-1 and TRBJ2-5; 7 bases align to TRBD1. CDR1 is DFQATT and CDR2 is SNEGSKA in the germline V gene (reference sequence). This CDR3 has 15 residues. With 5 bases clipped from V and 5 bases from J, the junction kept 14 bases outside the gene matches. CDR3 amino acids: CSASQGDRVAETQYF. Here the CDR3 DNA reads TGCAGTGCTTCCCAGGGAGACAGGGTCGCCGAGACCCAGTACTTC.

The chain joins TRBV4-2 to TRBJ2-1; D unclear. The CDR3 runs 12 residues. The V end was cut by 3 bases, the J end by 10 bases, with 10 bases between. Germline CDR1 and CDR2: LGHNA and YNFKEQ. The CDR3 region is CASSHSLGEQFF. In DNA, the CDR3 is TGTGCCAGCAGCCATTCCCTGGGGGAGCAGTTCTTC.

The chain combines TRBV7-2 with TRBJ1-2; possibly TRBD1 for D (6 bases). The CDR3 sequence is 13 residues long. Germline-derived CDR1 and CDR2 are SGHTA and FQGNSA. V shed 4 bases and J shed 7 bases, with 13 bases lying between them. CDR3 sequence (DNA): TGTGCCAGCAGCTCCGGACAGAACGCTGGCTACACCTTC. This encodes CASSSGQNAGYTF.

The J gene is TRBJ2-3, the V gene TRBV6-2 or TRBV6-3; D not resolved. V was trimmed by 6 bases and J by 3 bases, leaving 13 bases between them. The V gene's germline CDR1 is MNHEY and CDR2 SVGEGT. This CDR3 has 14 amino acids. The CDR3: CASRYEPSTDTQYF. The CDR3 DNA sequence: TGTGCCAGCAGGTACGAACCATCAACAGATACGCAGTATTTT.

The V gene is TRBV4-2, the J gene TRBJ2-3, with D unresolved. This CDR3 comprises 15 residues. V was shortened by 0 bases and J by 4 bases, with 11 bases between the two germline ends. Per the germline V gene, CDR1 is LGHNA and CDR2 is YNFKEQ. CDR3 sequence reads: CASSQESRGADTQYF. The DNA of the CDR3 is TGTGCCAGCAGCCAAGAGTCAAGAGGAGCAGATACGCAGTATTTT.

V gene TRBV20-1 combines with J gene TRBJ2-3, with 10 bases that match TRBD2. Germline V CDR1 and CDR2: DFQATT, SNEGSKA (reference sequence). This CDR3 contains 15 residues. With V trimmed by 3 bases and J by 2 bases, 5 bases remained unmatched. For the CDR3, the DNA is TGCAGTGCTAGTTTTCTAGCGGGGGACACAGATACGCAGTATTTT. It codes for CSASFLAGDTDTQYF.

This clonotype was counted a few times. The chain uses TRBV20-1 and TRBJ2-1; D call uncertain. V gave up 6 bases and J gave up 0 bases, with 15 bases separating them. The CDR3 consists of 15 residues. Germline CDR1 DFQATT, CDR2 SNEGSKA (reference sequence). The CDR3, as DNA: TGCAGTGCCCATCAGAGCCCCCGCTCCTACAATGAGCAGTTCTTC. Translated: CSAHQSPRSYNEQFF.

This clonotype came up a few times. The rearrangement joins TRBV6-5 to TRBJ2-7; D perhaps matches TRBD1 (5 bases). With 2 bases removed from V and 12 bases from J, the gap between germline ends came to 17 bases. This CDR3 has 13 residues. Germline values: CDR1 MNHEY, CDR2 SVGAGI. CDR3 DNA: TGTGCCAGCAGTTACCCCCTCGGTGCAGGGCTGTACTTC. Translated, it gives CASSYPLGAGLYF.

This clonotype was seen a handful of times. The V and J genes are TRBV14 and TRBJ2-5; D gene uncertain. CDR1 SGHDN and CDR2 FVKESK come from the germline V gene. The CDR3 consists of 15 residues. V dropped 1 base and J dropped 1 base, with 10 bases sitting between them. CDR3 residues: CASSQVVYPQETQYF. The DNA for the CDR3 is TGTGCCAGCAGCCAAGTGGTCTACCCCCAAGAGACCCAGTACTTC.

CDR3 DNA sequence: TGTGCCAGCATGGGTACCGGATACGAGCAGTACTTC. Protein product: CASMGTGYEQYF. The J gene is TRBJ2-7, the V gene TRBV6-2 or TRBV6-3; D is undetermined. Between the trimmed V and J ends, which lost 7 bases and 4 bases, there was a span of 11 bases. Per germline, CDR1 MNHEY and CDR2 SVGEGT. The CDR3 loop spans 12 amino acids.

This sequence joins TRBV28 and TRBJ1-1; 8 bases match TRBD1. With 6 bases clipped from V and 11 bases from J, the junction kept 11 bases outside the gene matches. Germline V gene lookup returns CDR1 MDHEN and CDR2 SYDVKM. The CDR3 runs 13 residues. CDR3 nucleotide sequence: TGTGCCAGCAGGACGACAGGGGTTCAGGCGGCTTTCTTT. Amino acids: CASRTTGVQAAFF. Full variable domain (outside the CDR3, taken from reference TRBV28 and TRBJ1-1): DVKVTQSSRYLVKRTGEKVFLECVQDMDHENMFWYRQDPGLGLRLIYFSYDVKMKEKGDIPEGYSVSREKKERFSLILESASTNQTSMYLCASRTTGVQAAFFGQGTRLTVV.